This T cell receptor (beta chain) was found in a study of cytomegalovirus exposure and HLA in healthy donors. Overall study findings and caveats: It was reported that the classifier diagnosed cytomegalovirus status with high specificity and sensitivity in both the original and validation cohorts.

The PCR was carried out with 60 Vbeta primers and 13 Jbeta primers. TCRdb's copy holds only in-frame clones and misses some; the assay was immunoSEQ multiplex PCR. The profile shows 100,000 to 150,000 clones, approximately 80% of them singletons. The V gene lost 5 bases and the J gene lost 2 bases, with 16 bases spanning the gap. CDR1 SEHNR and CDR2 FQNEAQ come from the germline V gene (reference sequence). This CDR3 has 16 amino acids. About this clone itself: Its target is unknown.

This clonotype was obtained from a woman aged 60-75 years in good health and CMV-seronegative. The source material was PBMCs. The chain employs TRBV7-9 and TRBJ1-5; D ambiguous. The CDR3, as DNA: TGTGCCAGCAGCGCCCTCCCCGGTGTAGGCAATCAGCCCCAGCATTTT. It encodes CASSALPGVGNQPQHF. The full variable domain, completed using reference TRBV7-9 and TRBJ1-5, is DTGVSQNPRHKITKRGQNVTFRCDPISEHNRLYWYRQTLGQGPEFLTYFQNEAQLEKSRLLSDRFSAERPKGSFSTLEIQRTEQGDSAMYLCASSALPGVGNQPQHFGDGTRLSIL.